This entry lists 25 T cell receptor beta chains sequenced from one sample in a study of early T cells in non-severe SARS-CoV-2 infection. TCRdb ran MiXCR on the 5' RACE reads and lists one entry per CDR3 protein. The table has approximately 62,000 distinct CDR3 sequences, under 15% seen once. Sequencing was performed on whole blood. These receptors were obtained from an adult who was a healthcare worker with PCR-confirmed SARS-CoV-2 infection or an uninfected control (not recorded which).

CDR3 region: CASSLVFTGELFF. CDR3 sequence (DNA): TGTGCCAGCAGTCTAGTCTTCACCGGGGAGCTGTTTTTT. The chain employs TRBV12-3 or TRBV12-4 and TRBJ2-2, with D uncertain. This CDR3 has 13 amino acids. The ends were cut back, 5 bases at V and 4 bases at J, with 8 bases in the middle.

The genes are TRBV6-5 and TRBJ2-1, with TRBD2 identical over 14 bases. Germline CDR1 is MNHEY and CDR2 is SVGAGI. The CDR3 has 17 amino acids. Unmatched junction bases numbered 4, after V lost 5 bases and J lost 1 base. The CDR3 DNA reads TGTGCCAGCAGTCGTAGGACTAGCGGGAGGTCCTACAATGAGCAGTTCTTC. Protein: CASSRRTSGRSYNEQFF.

This clonotype was recorded at least ten times. The chain uses TRBV7-3 and TRBJ2-1, with TRBD2 matching 9 bases. CDR1 SGHTA and CDR2 FQGTGA come from the germline V gene. The ends lost 5 bases at V and 0 bases at J; junction bases unmatched: 5. The CDR3 totals 16 residues. CDR3 sequence: CASSPSSGGSYNEQFF. CDR3 coding DNA: TGTGCCAGCAGCCCCAGTAGCGGGGGCTCCTACAATGAGCAGTTCTTC.

CDR3 nucleotide sequence: TGCGCCAGCAGCCAAGATAAGGGGGCTTGGTCACCCCTCCACTTT. Translating it yields CASSQDKGAWSPLHF. The V call is TRBV4-1, the J call TRBJ1-6, with 7 bases lining up with TRBD1. The V and J ends lost 0 bases and 10 bases, in that order; junction bases with no gene match: 6. The germline gives CDR1 MGHRA, CDR2 YSYEKL. The CDR3 sequence is 15 residues long.

This rearrangement joins TRBV5-6 to TRBJ2-2, with a possible D match to TRBD2 (6 bases). Germline assignment: CDR1 SGHDT and CDR2 YYEEEE. V was trimmed by 2 bases and J by 3 bases, leaving 14 bases between them. This CDR3 is built from 16 residues. CDR3 DNA sequence: TGTGCCAGCAGCTTTAGGTGGGAGCGGGACACCGGGGAGCTGTTTTTT. It codes for CASSFRWERDTGELFF. Full variable domain (missing parts from reference TRBV5-6 and TRBJ2-2): DAGVTQSPTHLIKTRGQQVTLRCSPKSGHDTVSWYQQALGQGPQFIFQYYEEEERQRGNFPDRFSGHQFPNYSSELNVNALLLGDSALYLCASSFRWERDTGELFFGEGSRLTVL.

This clonotype showed up many times. Here the CDR3 reads CSASGSSGGTDTQYF. The CDR3 DNA reads as TGCAGTGCTAGCGGGTCTAGCGGGGGAACAGATACGCAGTATTTT. The rearrangement joins TRBV20-1 to TRBJ2-3; TRBD2 aligns across 10 bases. V shed 3 bases, J shed 3 bases, and the junction held 6 bases outside the gene matches. Germline CDR1 and CDR2: DFQATT and SNEGSKA (reference sequence). The CDR3 is 15 residues long.

This clonotype occurred many times. The chain joins TRBV7-2 to TRBJ1-1; D perhaps matches TRBD1 (5 bases). Germline V gene data show CDR1 as SGHTA and CDR2 as FQGNSA. The CDR3 has 15 residues. Trimming left V 4 bases short and J 2 bases short, with 14 bases between. The CDR3 region has the DNA TGTGCCAGCAGCTCGGGACGGGGGAAAAACACTGAAGCTTTCTTT. Amino acids: CASSSGRGKNTEAFF.

This clonotype was recorded a few times. The chain couples TRBV27 to TRBJ2-7; D possibly corresponds to TRBD1 (6 bases). Per germline, CDR1 MNHEY and CDR2 SMNVEV (reference sequence). Trimming cost V 8 bases and J 7 bases, with 18 bases left between them. The CDR3 length is 13 residues. The CDR3 here is CASGPHRAGEQYF. As DNA, the CDR3 is TGTGCCAGCGGACCACACAGGGCAGGGGAGCAGTACTTC.

V is TRBV18 and J is TRBJ1-1; D is unresolved. The CDR3 runs 13 residues. Germline V gene sequence: CDR1 KGHSH, CDR2 LQKENI. V dropped 5 bases and J dropped 1 base, with 8 bases sitting between them. CDR3 sequence: CASSEGGNTEAFF. CDR3 bases: TGTGCCAGCTCAGAAGGAGGGAACACTGAAGCTTTCTTT.

The chain links TRBV7-3 to TRBJ2-1; no definite D call. This CDR3 contains 13 residues. The V gene's germline CDR1 is SGHTA and CDR2 FQGTGA. Trimming shortened V by 5 bases and J by 6 bases, and 11 bases separated the two germline ends. CDR3 amino acids: CASSEGPANEQFF. In DNA form, the CDR3 reads TGTGCCAGCAGCGAAGGACCTGCCAATGAGCAGTTCTTC.

V and J are TRBV20-1 and TRBJ1-2, with a possible D match to TRBD1 (5 bases). Germline CDR1 DFQATT, CDR2 SNEGSKA (reference sequence). This CDR3 is 11 amino acids long. Deletions cut 6 bases from V and 6 bases from J, with 11 bases between. The CDR3 reads CSALGDHGYTF. CDR3 in DNA: TGCAGTGCCCTAGGGGACCATGGCTACACCTTC.

The chain has TRBV15 and TRBJ2-1; D might be TRBD1 or TRBD2, each matching 5 bases. This CDR3 has 15 residues. Looked up from germline, CDR1 is LNHNV and CDR2 is YYDKDF (reference sequence). V gave up 0 bases and J gave up 7 bases, with 13 bases separating them. The CDR3 protein is CATSRDGATSNEQFF. CDR3 DNA sequence: TGTGCCACCAGCAGAGACGGGGCCACATCGAATGAGCAGTTCTTC.

This clonotype was recorded at least ten times. This rearrangement joins TRBV27 to TRBJ2-2; the D is unclear. Germline assignment: CDR1 MNHEY and CDR2 SMNVEV (reference sequence). Trimming shortened V by 6 bases and J by 0 bases, and 2 bases separated the two germline ends. The CDR3 spans 12 residues. Written as DNA, the CDR3 is TGTGCCAGCAGGACGAACACCGGGGAGCTGTTTTTT. Protein product: CASRTNTGELFF.

This chain joins TRBV7-8 and TRBJ2-1; 7 nucleotides match TRBD2. Germline CDR1 SGHVS, CDR2 FQNEAQ. With 0 bases clipped from V and 10 bases from J, the junction kept 12 bases outside the gene matches. The CDR3 runs 16 residues. CDR3 nucleotides: TGTGCCAGCAGCTTAGCGGTGGGAGGGGACCGAGGGGAGCAGTTCTTC. Translation gives CASSLAVGGDRGEQFF.

This chain connects TRBV28 to TRBJ1-4; no reliable D call. The germline gives CDR1 MDHEN, CDR2 SYDVKM. V gave up 7 bases and J gave up 5 bases, with 14 bases separating them. The CDR3 has 14 residues. The CDR3 nucleotides read TGTGCCAGCACCTCACGCTTACGCAATGAAAAACTGTTTTTT. This translates into CASTSRLRNEKLFF.

In its sample, this clonotype was seen once. This rearrangement joins TRBV29-1 to TRBJ1-3; no clear D. The CDR3 spans 16 residues. Germline V gene lookup returns CDR1 SQVTM and CDR2 ANQGSEA. The V gene lost 0 bases and the J gene lost 4 bases, with 16 bases spanning the gap. CDR3 region: CSVEDSIKDTGNTIYF. For the CDR3, the DNA is TGCAGCGTTGAAGATAGCATAAAAGATACCGGAAACACCATATATTTT. Full variable domain (outside the CDR3, taken from reference TRBV29-1 and TRBJ1-3): SAVISQKPSRDICQRGTSLTIQCQVDSQVTMMFWYRQQPGQSLTLIATANQGSEATYESGFVIDKFPISRPNLTFSTLTVSNMSPEDSSIYLCSVEDSIKDTGNTIYFGEGSWLTVV.

This chain joins TRBV7-2 and TRBJ2-7; 7 bases align to TRBD2. The J segment lost 7 bases and the V segment lost 5 bases, leaving 11 bases of the junction unmatched. Germline CDR1 reads SGHTA; CDR2 reads FQGNSA. The CDR3 consists of 14 residues. The CDR3 loop reads CASSPRGGEGEQYF. CDR3 coding DNA: TGTGCCAGCAGCCCCCGGGGAGGGGAGGGAGAGCAGTACTTC.

This clonotype was observed at least ten times. The chain joins TRBV28 to TRBJ2-1, with TRBD1 as a possible D gene (5 bases). Deletions cut 7 bases from V and 4 bases from J, with 8 bases between. The CDR3 extends over 12 amino acids. The germline gives CDR1 MDHEN, CDR2 SYDVKM. Here the CDR3 reads CASMTVYNEQFF. The CDR3 nucleotides are TGTGCCAGCATGACAGTTTACAATGAGCAGTTCTTC.

This clonotype has more than one count but fewer than ten. The CDR3 loop is CASEAGYDTQYF. The CDR3 DNA is TGTGCCAGCGAAGCGGGATACGATACGCAGTATTTT. The V call is TRBV2, the J call TRBJ2-3; 7 positions match TRBD2. Germline assignment: CDR1 SNHLY and CDR2 FYNNEI. CDR3 length: 12 residues. V lost 8 bases to trimming and J lost 6 bases; unmatched junction nucleotides: 5.

This chain connects TRBV29-1 to TRBJ2-3, with 12 bases lining up with TRBD2. V gave up 4 bases and J gave up 6 bases; unmatched junction bases: 5. The CDR3 spans 14 residues. CDR1 and CDR2 (germline): SQVTM, ANQGSEA. CDR3 residues: CSVVGTSGFDTQYF. As DNA, the CDR3 is TGCAGCGTTGTTGGGACTAGCGGGTTCGATACGCAGTATTTT.

The gene calls are TRBV29-1 and TRBJ2-5; D may be TRBD2 (6 bases). The germline CDR1 and CDR2 sequences are SQVTM and ANQGSEA. The CDR3 totals 11 residues. Trimming shortened V by 8 bases and J by 10 bases, and 17 bases separated the two germline ends. The DNA of the CDR3 is TGCAGCTTCGGAATGGGGGAGGACCAGTACTTC. It codes for CSFGMGEDQYF.

The chain recombines TRBV5-1 with TRBJ2-7; 8 bases fit TRBD1. Germline assignment: CDR1 SGHRS and CDR2 YFSETQ. V trimming: 4 bases; J trimming: 2 bases; junction bases outside the gene matches: 5. CDR3 length equals 14 residues. Here the CDR3 DNA reads TGCGCCAGCAGCCACGACAGGGGACCCTACGAGCAGTACTTC. It encodes CASSHDRGPYEQYF.

This chain connects TRBV5-6 to TRBJ2-1; tentatively, D is TRBD1 (6 bases). The CDR3 is 17 amino acids. Between the trimmed V and J ends, which lost 4 bases and 4 bases, there was a span of 21 bases. Germline V gives CDR1 SGHDT, CDR2 YYEEEE. The CDR3 DNA follows: TGTGCCAGCAGCAGCAAAAGGGGGTCCGGCTTTTACAATGAGCAGTTCTTC. This encodes CASSSKRGSGFYNEQFF.

This clonotype was seen many times. This chain links TRBV6-2 or TRBV6-3 with TRBJ2-7, with 9 bases aligning to TRBD1. Germline CDR1 and CDR2: MNHEY and SVGEGT. The V and J ends lost 7 bases and 2 bases, in that order; junction bases with no gene match: 9. The CDR3 runs 15 residues. The CDR3 reads CASNPEGTGTYEQYF. CDR3 DNA sequence: TGTGCCAGCAACCCGGAGGGGACAGGGACCTACGAGCAGTACTTC.

The V gene is TRBV4-1, the J gene TRBJ2-1; D is perhaps TRBD2 (5 bases). The CDR3 extends over 16 amino acids. The germline V and J ends were trimmed by 3 bases and 4 bases, with 16 bases remaining between them. Germline CDR1 and CDR2: MGHRA and YSYEKL. The CDR3 nucleotides are TGCGCCAGCAGCCAGGTGAGACTACTGGTTTACAATGAGCAGTTCTTC. This sequence encodes CASSQVRLLVYNEQFF.